This T cell receptor (beta chain) came from a study of CD8 T cells in Susac syndrome. Study results and caveats: There were some 16 Susac-specific public clones in total CD8+ repertoires and four to six in CD8+ TEMRA repertoires.

The ends were cut back, 5 bases at V and 9 bases at J, with 8 bases in the middle. The CDR3 is 11 residues long. The T cells that were sequenced for TCR beta were CD8+ and CD4+ cells from blood. The TEMRA cells underwent FACS enrichment, while the CD8+ and CD4+ T cells underwent negative isolation. After extraction with the RNeasy kit, roughly 0.5 to 1 ug of the RNA was reverse transcribed using random hexamers. One entry per CDR3 protein, called by TCRdb with MiXCR from the immunoSEQ multiplex PCR reads. In the table there are 50,000 to 55,000 distinct CDR3 sequences, roughly 94% of which are singletons. As for this clonotype: The antigen is not known.

Input material: CD8+ T cells from PBMCs. V is TRBV12-3 or TRBV12-4 and J is TRBJ2-1, with D perhaps matching TRBD1 or TRBD2 (5 bases each). The TCR sequence derives from a human donor with Susac syndrome. CDR3 region: CASSQGTEQFF. The DNA of the CDR3 is TGTGCCAGCAGTCAAGGGACTGAGCAGTTCTTC.